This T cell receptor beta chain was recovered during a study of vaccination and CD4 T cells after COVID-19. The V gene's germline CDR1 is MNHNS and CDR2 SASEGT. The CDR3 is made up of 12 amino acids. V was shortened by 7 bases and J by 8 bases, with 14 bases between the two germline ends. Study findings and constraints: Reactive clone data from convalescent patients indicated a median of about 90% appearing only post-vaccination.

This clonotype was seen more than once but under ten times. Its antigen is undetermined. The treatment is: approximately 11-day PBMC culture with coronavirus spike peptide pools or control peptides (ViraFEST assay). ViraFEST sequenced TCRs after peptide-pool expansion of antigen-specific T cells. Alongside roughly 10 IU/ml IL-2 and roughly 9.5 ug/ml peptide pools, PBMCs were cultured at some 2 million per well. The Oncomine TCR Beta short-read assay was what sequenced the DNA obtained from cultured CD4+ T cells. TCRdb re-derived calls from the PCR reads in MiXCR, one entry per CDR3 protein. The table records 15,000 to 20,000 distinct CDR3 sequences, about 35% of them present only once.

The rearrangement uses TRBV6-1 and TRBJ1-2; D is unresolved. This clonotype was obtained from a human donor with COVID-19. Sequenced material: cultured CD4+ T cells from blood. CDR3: CASNIGKDGYTF. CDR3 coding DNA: TGTGCCAGCAATATCGGGAAAGACGGCTACACCTTC.